This entry lists 29 T cell receptor beta chains sequenced from one sample in a study of blood T cell repertoires in COVID-19 (dated by TCRdb to 2018 to 2020). Library preparation used the immunoSEQ multiplex PCR assay. The immuneACCESS repertoire file appears here via TCRdb, limited to in-frame rearrangements. These files lack a portion of the clones; in checked studies, under half of the deficit traces to unresolved V genes, and the cause of the others is not known. The sample data list just over 300,000 clones, and 87% of these were observed just once. Roughly 2.1% of the sample is taken by the ten largest. The source material was peripheral blood. The source of these receptors is a man in his late teens or twenties with active or convalescent COVID-19.

The chain recombines TRBV3-1 (or the pseudogene TRBV3-2) with TRBJ1-6, with 7 bases lining up with TRBD1. The germline CDR1 and CDR2 sequences are LGHDT and YNNKEL (reference sequence). The CDR3 loop spans 14 amino acids. V trimming: 2 bases; J trimming: 10 bases; junction bases outside the gene matches: 5. The DNA for the CDR3 is TGTGCCAGCAGCCAACGACAGGGAGGCTCACCCCTCCACTTT. As protein: CASSQRQGGSPLHF.

V usage is TRBV28 and J usage is TRBJ2-1; perhaps TRBD2 as D (6 bases). Trimming took 3 bases from V and 2 from J, leaving 17 bases between them. Per the germline V gene, CDR1 is MDHEN and CDR2 is SYDVKM. The CDR3 has 17 residues. CDR3: CASSFIRFSGAYNEQFF. As DNA, the CDR3 is TGTGCCAGCAGTTTCATTCGGTTTAGCGGAGCCTACAATGAGCAGTTCTTC.

The chain has TRBV5-1 and TRBJ1-4; 7 bases agree with TRBD1. The CDR3 sequence is 13 residues long. CDR1 and CDR2 (germline): SGHRS, YFSETQ. V was pared by 7 bases and J by 3 bases, with 3 bases of the junction left unmatched. Here the CDR3 reads CASGTDPNEKLFF. In nucleotides, the CDR3 is TGCGCCAGCGGGACAGATCCTAATGAAAAACTGTTTTTT.

This clone was found once. The chain carries TRBV7-9 and TRBJ2-4; maybe TRBD2 (5 bases). The CDR3 sequence is 16 residues long. CDR1 and CDR2 from the germline V gene are SEHNR and FQNEAQ (reference sequence). Trimming left V 5 bases short and J 2 bases short, with 16 bases between. The DNA of the CDR3 is TGTGCCAGCAGCCCTGCCATAGGAGGCCCCAAAAACATTCAGTACTTC. Its translation is CASSPAIGGPKNIQYF.

The CDR3 DNA reads TGTGCCAGCAGGTCGACTCAGGAGCAGTTCTTC. It specifies CASRSTQEQFF. The chain uses TRBV6-5 and TRBJ2-1; no firm D call. This CDR3 contains 11 residues. V was trimmed by 6 bases and J by 10 bases, leaving 10 bases between them. CDR1 is MNHEY and CDR2 is SVGAGI in the germline V gene.

The chain joins TRBV7-2 to TRBJ1-1; unclear D gene. The germline V gene encodes CDR1 SGHTA and CDR2 FQGNSA. This CDR3 has 13 amino acids. V was cut by 5 bases and J by 6 bases, with 13 bases left in between. The CDR3 region is CASSTREVSEAFF. DNA of the CDR3: TGTGCCAGCAGCACCCGGGAGGTCTCTGAAGCTTTCTTT.

Regarding this clone: Other DNA variants within this sample encode the same CDR3. The chain combines TRBV5-1 with TRBJ1-1, with no clear D. Trimming took 3 bases from V and 3 from J, leaving 9 bases between them. The CDR3 is made up of 13 amino acids. From germline, CDR1 is SGHRS and CDR2 YFSETQ. The CDR3 sequence is CASSYRGDTEAFF. The CDR3 DNA reads TGCGCCAGCAGCTATCGGGGTGACACTGAAGCTTTCTTT.

This chain joins TRBV18 and TRBJ1-6; no definite D call. The CDR3 contains 13 residues. Trimming pared 8 bases from V and 7 bases from J, leaving 12 bases between. The germline gives CDR1 KGHSH, CDR2 LQKENI. DNA of the CDR3: TGTGCCAGCCTAACAGATTTAAATTCACCCCTCCACTTT. This sequence encodes CASLTDLNSPLHF.

In this sample, this clone turned up once. This chain joins TRBV6-2 or TRBV6-3 and TRBJ1-1, with a tentative D call TRBD1 (6 bases). The V end lost 2 bases, the J end lost 4 bases, and 14 bases lay between the germline ends. Germline CDR1 MNHEY, CDR2 SVGEGT. The CDR3 length is 15 residues. This chain's CDR3 is CASSYDEGVSTEAFF. CDR3 coding DNA: TGTGCCAGCAGTTACGACGAGGGGGTTAGCACTGAAGCTTTCTTT.

This chain links TRBV3-1 (or the pseudogene TRBV3-2) with TRBJ2-3; perhaps TRBD2 as D (5 bases). The CDR3 covers 11 residues. The V and J ends lost 1 base and 11 bases respectively, with 7 bases between them. Germline loops: CDR1 LGHDT, CDR2 YNNKEL (reference sequence). The CDR3 loop reads CASSQVAGQYF. CDR3 nucleotides: TGTGCCAGCAGCCAAGTTGCGGGGCAGTATTTT.

Only one count was recorded for this clone. The chain combines TRBV2 with TRBJ1-5; D uncertain. This CDR3 comprises 13 residues. Trimming removed 3 bases from V and 4 bases from J, with 7 bases in between. Germline loops: CDR1 SNHLY, CDR2 FYNNEI. The CDR3 DNA reads TGTGCCAGCAGTGAGTGGGAGAATCAGCCCCAGCATTTT. Translation gives CASSEWENQPQHF.

The chain uses TRBV2 and TRBJ1-5; D ambiguous. This CDR3 has 14 residues. V was clipped by 1 base and J by 5 bases, with 9 bases between them. CDR1 SNHLY and CDR2 FYNNEI come from the germline V gene. In DNA, the CDR3 is TGTGCCAGCAGTGAAGTTACAGACGATCAGCCCCAGCATTTT. Its translation: CASSEVTDDQPQHF.

V is TRBV2 and J is TRBJ2-3, with D possibly being TRBD1 (5 bases). Germline CDR1 SNHLY, CDR2 FYNNEI. CDR3 size: 14 residues. V lost 4 bases and J lost 2, with 10 bases in between. The CDR3 here is CASSAQGTTDTQYF. The CDR3 DNA sequence: TGTGCCAGCAGTGCTCAGGGTACCACAGATACGCAGTATTTT.

The chain has TRBV6-2 or TRBV6-3 and TRBJ2-7; perhaps TRBD2 as D (5 bases). The V gene's germline CDR1 is MNHEY and CDR2 SVGEGT. Trimming removed 2 bases from V and 2 bases from J, with 13 bases in between. The length of the CDR3 is 15 residues. The CDR3 DNA reads TGTGCCAGCAGTTACGAGACGGGGTTCGCCTACGAGCAGTACTTC. It specifies CASSYETGFAYEQYF.

The rearrangement links TRBV11-2 to TRBJ2-7; perhaps TRBD2 as D (6 bases). This CDR3 region has 13 residues. The V end was cut by 5 bases, the J end by 6 bases, with 14 bases between. Germline V CDR1 and CDR2: SGHAT, FQNNGV. The DNA of the CDR3 is TGTGCCAGCAGCCCTAATGGGGGGACCGAGCAGTACTTC. Its translation: CASSPNGGTEQYF.

V usage is TRBV9 and J usage is TRBJ2-1; weak D call: TRBD1 (5 bases). The CDR3 runs 15 residues. CDR1 and CDR2 from the germline V gene are SGDLS and YYNGEE. V lost 3 bases and J lost 1, with 11 bases in between. This CDR3 reads CASSASGYSYNEQFF. The CDR3 DNA reads TGTGCCAGCAGCGCCTCAGGGTATTCCTACAATGAGCAGTTCTTC.

The gene calls are TRBV19 and TRBJ1-5; TRBD1 might be the D (5 bases). Germline V gene sequence: CDR1 LNHDA, CDR2 SQIVND (reference sequence). Deletions cut 1 base from V and 5 bases from J, with 12 bases between. The CDR3 length is 15 residues. Here the CDR3 reads CASSIGREGDQPQHF. In DNA, the CDR3 is TGTGCCAGTAGTATAGGTAGGGAAGGGGATCAGCCCCAGCATTTT.

The chain combines TRBV5-4 with TRBJ2-6; no firm D call. From germline, CDR1 is SGHNT and CDR2 YYREEE (reference sequence). The CDR3 is 15 amino acids. Trimming pared 5 bases from V and 0 bases from J, leaving 9 bases between. The CDR3 DNA reads TGTGCCAGCAGATCTCGGAGCTCTGGGGCCAACGTCCTGACTTTC. It is translated as CASRSRSSGANVLTF.

The genes are TRBV7-9 and TRBJ2-7; TRBD1 might be the D (6 bases). V lost 1 base and J 4 bases, leaving 17 bases between the germline ends. Germline CDR1 is SEHNR and CDR2 is FQNEAQ (reference sequence). The CDR3 is made up of 16 amino acids. The CDR3 is CASSLVTGPLKYEQYF. The CDR3 nucleotides read TGTGCCAGCAGCTTAGTCACAGGGCCCCTAAAATACGAGCAGTACTTC.

Written as DNA, the CDR3 is TGTGCCAGCAGTCTCGGGACAGGGGTTTTTTACAATGAGCAGTTCTTC. It yields the protein CASSLGTGVFYNEQFF. This sequence joins TRBV28 and TRBJ2-1; 10 nucleotides line up with TRBD1. J lost 4 bases, V lost 5 bases, and 8 bases had no gene match. This CDR3 region has 16 residues. Germline-derived CDR1 and CDR2 are MDHEN and SYDVKM.

The chain combines TRBV12-3 or TRBV12-4 with TRBJ2-7, with D perhaps matching TRBD1 (5 bases). This CDR3 region has 12 residues. V lost 5 bases, J lost 3 bases, and 8 bases lay in between. CDR3 nucleotides: TGTGCCAGCAGTCCCGACAGCTACGAGCAGTACTTC. Its protein product is CASSPDSYEQYF.

The chain carries TRBV19 and TRBJ1-1, with D perhaps matching TRBD1 (5 bases). The CDR3 totals 15 residues. From germline, CDR1 is LNHDA and CDR2 SQIVND (reference sequence). V was pared by 7 bases and J by 0 bases, with 15 bases between. The CDR3 sequence: CASIDGGNMNTEAFF. Here the CDR3 DNA reads TGTGCCAGTATCGACGGGGGAAACATGAACACTGAAGCTTTCTTT.

This chain joins TRBV7-8 and TRBJ2-7, with D maybe TRBD1 (6 bases). There are 14 residues in the CDR3. The germline V gene encodes CDR1 SGHVS and CDR2 FQNEAQ. V was cut by 3 bases and J by 4 bases, with 13 bases left in between. The CDR3 spells CASSFSQGRYEQYF. The CDR3 bases are TGTGCCAGCAGCTTTTCGCAGGGGCGTTACGAGCAGTACTTC.

The rearrangement links TRBV6-8 to TRBJ1-2, with D perhaps matching TRBD1 (6 bases). The CDR3 loop spans 14 amino acids. V lost 2 bases and J lost 7, with 14 bases in between. Germline V gene data show CDR1 as MNHGY and CDR2 as SAAAGT. The CDR3 DNA reads as TGTGCCAGCAGTTACAGTAGGGGGGGAGGTGGCTACACCTTC. Its translation: CASSYSRGGGGYTF.

The V gene is TRBV9, the J gene TRBJ2-1, with D tentatively TRBD1 (5 bases). Trimming pared 8 bases from V and 10 bases from J, leaving 16 bases between. This CDR3 region has 12 residues. Germline V gene data show CDR1 as SGDLS and CDR2 as YYNGEE. The CDR3 here is CARSFLGREQFF. The CDR3 DNA sequence: TGTGCCAGAAGCTTTTTGGGGCGGGAGCAGTTCTTC.

The V call is TRBV19, the J call TRBJ1-1; tentative D call: TRBD1 (6 bases). Germline CDR1 reads LNHDA; CDR2 reads SQIVND (reference sequence). This CDR3 has 13 residues. V was trimmed by 6 bases and J by 4 bases, leaving 12 bases between them. CDR3 bases: TGTGCCAGTAGGAACAGGGTCGGCACTGAAGCTTTCTTT. Translating it yields CASRNRVGTEAFF.

The V and J genes are TRBV18 and TRBJ1-5; D is ambiguous. V lost 3 bases and J lost 4, with 7 bases in between. CDR1 and CDR2 (germline): KGHSH, LQKENI. The CDR3 contains 13 residues. The CDR3 DNA is TGTGCCAGCTCACCGGGCCAAAATCAGCCCCAGCATTTT. Amino acids: CASSPGQNQPQHF.

This chain connects TRBV6-5 to TRBJ1-1; D is possibly TRBD1 (6 bases). Trimming left V 7 bases short and J 1 base short, with 10 bases between. CDR3 size: 13 residues. Germline loops: CDR1 MNHEY, CDR2 SVGAGI. This CDR3 reads CASTGQPNTEAFF. The CDR3 DNA is TGTGCCAGCACCGGACAGCCGAACACTGAAGCTTTCTTT.

The chain recombines TRBV28 with TRBJ2-7; a possible D gene is TRBD2 (5 bases). CDR3 size: 11 residues. Germline CDR1 MDHEN, CDR2 SYDVKM. With 2 bases removed from V and 7 bases from J, the gap between germline ends came to 6 bases. The CDR3 loop is CASSLTGEQYF. For the CDR3, the DNA is TGTGCCAGCAGTTTAACGGGAGAGCAGTACTTC.